A selection of T cell receptor beta chains follows, all from one sample in a study of blood T cell repertoires in COVID-19. Using immunoSEQ multiplex PCR, the repertoire was profiled, and TCRdb retains in-frame clones only, with some absent. The profile shows over 200,000 clones, about 90% of them singletons. The source material was peripheral blood. The receptors come from a man in his forties with active or convalescent COVID-19. Each CDR3 is given with its conserved first and last residue. A D gene is named only where the DNA matches it firmly. Clone sizes are given selectively: once, few, many, or a class where the clone is expanded.

j_gene	v_gene	abundance	d_gene	CDR3nt	CDR3aa
TRBJ1-3	TRBV9	once	TRBD1	TGTGCCAGCAGCCTCCTAGGGACAGGTGGAAACACCATATATTTT	CASSLLGTGGNTIYF
TRBJ2-5	TRBV19	.	TRBD1	TGTGCCAGTAGTATAACCCGACAGGGGAAGGGGACCCAGTACTTC	CASSITRQGKGTQYF
TRBJ1-1	TRBV4-1	.	.	TGCGCCAGCAGCCAAGAAGTTAGGGGGGGGAGAAACACTGAAGCTTTCTTT	CASSQEVRGGRNTEAFF
TRBJ2-3	TRBV7-6	.	TRBD2	TGTGCCAGCAGCTTAAGGGCGGGGGGGCCAGGAGATACGCAGTATTTT	CASSLRAGGPGDTQYF
TRBJ2-6	TRBV5-1	few	.	TGCGCCAGCAGCTCACAGCTGACAGCCACCTCTGGGGCCAACGTCCTGACTTTC	CASSSQLTATSGANVLTF
TRBJ1-5	TRBV6-1	.	.	TGTGCCAGCAGTGAAGATGGCAGGGGTTCCAATCAGCCCCAGCATTTT	CASSEDGRGSNQPQHF
TRBJ1-2	TRBV3-1/TRBV3-2	.	TRBD1	TGTGCCAGCAGGAACTTAGACAGGGGGAGCTATGGCTACACCTTC	CASRNLDRGSYGYTF
TRBJ1-1	TRBV7-9	.	.	TGTGCCAGCAGCGGCCCGGCGGAAGCGAGGAACACTGAAGCTTTCTTT	CASSGPAEARNTEAFF
TRBJ2-7	TRBV6-5	.	.	TGTGCCAGTAGCCTAGCATCAAGCTACGAGCAGTACTTC	CASSLASSYEQYF
TRBJ2-1	TRBV7-9	.	TRBD2	TGTGCCAGCAGCCGCGGTGGGACTAGCATCGATGAGCAGTTCTTC	CASSRGGTSIDEQFF
TRBJ2-3	TRBV5-1	once	TRBD1	TGCGCCAGCAGCTTTGTGCAGGGGGCAGATACGCAGTATTTT	CASSFVQGADTQYF
TRBJ2-7	TRBV6-5	few	.	TGTGCCAGCAGCTCCCCTTACGAGCAGTACTTC	CASSSPYEQYF
TRBJ1-4	TRBV5-1	.	.	TGCGCCAGCAGCTTGGCCAATACAGGGTCTAATGAAAAACTGTTTTTT	CASSLANTGSNEKLFF
TRBJ2-7	TRBV10-1	.	.	TGCGCCAGCAGTGAGTTTGTGTGGGAGGGGGTCCCCTACGAGCAGTACTTC	CASSEFVWEGVPYEQYF
TRBJ1-2	TRBV18	.	.	TGTGCCAGCTCACCGGCATCGGGGGATGGCTACACCTTC	CASSPASGDGYTF
TRBJ1-1	TRBV19	.	.	TGTGCCAGTAGTATCCGTAGCCTATCCACTGAAGCTTTCTTT	CASSIRSLSTEAFF
TRBJ2-7	TRBV24-1	.	.	TGTGCCACCAGTCCCAACAAGGGACCGGGACAATTGTACTTC	CATSPNKGPGQLYF
TRBJ1-2	TRBV6-5	.	.	TGTGCCAGCAGTTATCAGACAACTGGCTACACCTTC	CASSYQTTGYTF